A selection of T cell receptor beta chains follows, all from one sample in a study of Ad26.COV2.S vaccination and SARS-CoV-2 variants. Method: immunoSEQ multiplex PCR; TCRdb's copy keeps in-frame clones and lacks some. Counted here are under 300,000 clones, roughly nine tenths occurring once; the ten biggest clones make up less than 3%. The material sequenced was peripheral blood, taken in a trial of Ad26.COV2.S vaccine versus placebo. The receptors were sampled from a person between 18 and 65 years old who received the Ad26.COV2.S COVID-19 vaccine or a placebo. Both conserved end residues are part of each CDR3. A D gene is named only where the DNA matches it firmly. Rows may omit the clone size; those that give it use once, few, many or a size class.

V gene	clone size	J gene	D gene	CDR3 DNA	CDR3 protein
TRBV9	.	TRBJ2-6	TRBD1	TGTGCCAGCAGCGCCCGGACAGGATGCCCCTCTGGGGCCAACGTCCTGACTTTC	CASSARTGCPSGANVLTF
TRBV19	once	TRBJ2-3	.	TGTGCCAGTAGTAAAACTCGGGACTTCGGCACAGATACGCAGTATTTT	CASSKTRDFGTDTQYF
TRBV12-3/TRBV12-4	.	TRBJ1-2	.	TGTGCCAGGGGGTGGAAGGGGTCCCAAGGCTACACCTTC	CARGWKGSQGYTF
TRBV7-8	once	TRBJ1-2	TRBD1	TGTGCCAGCAGGGATCCGGGGACAGGGGCAGGAGGCTACACCTTC	CASRDPGTGAGGYTF
TRBV14	.	TRBJ1-1	.	TGTGCCAGCAGCCAAGATTACTCGAACACTGAAGCTTTCTTT	CASSQDYSNTEAFF
TRBV2	.	TRBJ1-1	.	TGTGCCAGCAGTGGGGCTTCAGGGTGGGTTCGGAACACTGAAGCTTTCTTT	CASSGASGWVRNTEAFF
TRBV6-5	.	TRBJ1-1	.	TGTGCCAGCTTCCATCCCGGGAGCACTGAAGCTTTCTTT	CASFHPGSTEAFF
TRBV6-6	.	TRBJ1-4	TRBD1	TGTGCCAGCAGCCAGGGGGCGCGTGAAAAACTGTTTTTT	CASSQGAREKLFF
TRBV18	.	TRBJ1-2	.	TGTGCCAGCTCACCTGATATCTCTACGCGGGGCTACACCTTC	CASSPDISTRGYTF
TRBV6-5	.	TRBJ1-2	.	TGTGCCAGCTGCTGCTCAGGGCTCTATGGCTACACCTTC	CASCCSGLYGYTF
TRBV4-3	.	TRBJ1-4	.	TGCGCCAGCAGCCAAGATCCGTGGCTTGGGCCGGCATCGACTAATGAAAAACTGTTTTTT	CASSQDPWLGPASTNEKLFF
TRBV20-1	.	TRBJ1-2	TRBD1	TGCAGGACGACAGGGGTCTATGGCTACACCTTC	CRTTGVYGYTF
TRBV4-3	.	TRBJ2-1	.	TGCGCCAGCAGCCAAGATATCGGGCTAGCACACAATGAGCAGTTCTTC	CASSQDIGLAHNEQFF
TRBV7-9	.	TRBJ2-1	TRBD2	TGTGCCAGCAGCCCGCTAGCGGGAGAGGGGGGTGAGCAGTTCTTC	CASSPLAGEGGEQFF
TRBV27	.	TRBJ2-2	.	TGTGCCAGCAGTCCTGTAGGACGGAGCACCGGGGAGCTGTTTTTT	CASSPVGRSTGELFF
TRBV19	.	TRBJ1-2	.	TGTGCCAGTAGTACCCGAAAACCCTCTGATGGCTACACCTTC	CASSTRKPSDGYTF
TRBV10-2	.	TRBJ2-1	TRBD2	TGCGCCAGCGGGACTAGCTGGTCTAATGAGCAGTTCTTC	CASGTSWSNEQFF
TRBV6-6	once	TRBJ1-5	.	TGTGCCAGCAGTTATGGGAATCAGCCCCAGCATTTT	CASSYGNQPQHF
TRBV2	few	TRBJ1-1	.	TGTGCCAGCAGTGGCACCCGCACTGAAGCTTTCTTT	CASSGTRTEAFF
TRBV27	once	TRBJ2-1	.	TGTGCCAGCAGTTTACGAGGGTACCCCTACAATGAGCAGTTCTTC	CASSLRGYPYNEQFF
TRBV2	.	TRBJ1-6	.	TGTGCCAGCAGCGAAACCCCTCGGCCCATCTACCGGCTGTATAATTCACCCCTCCACTTT	CASSETPRPIYRLYNSPLHF
TRBV19	.	TRBJ1-2	TRBD1	TGTGCCAGTAGTCGTACCGGGACAGGGACCCCTAACTATGGCTACACCTTC	CASSRTGTGTPNYGYTF
TRBV27	.	TRBJ2-1	.	TGTGCCAGCAGTTTCCGCACCTACAATGAGCAGTTCTTC	CASSFRTYNEQFF
TRBV30	once	TRBJ1-4	TRBD1	TGTGCCTGGAGAGAGAAGGGGGCAGGGGAAAAACTGTTTTTT	CAWREKGAGEKLFF
TRBV3-1/TRBV3-2	.	TRBJ1-1	.	TGTGCCAGCAGCCTACGTATAATAAGACAGCTCACTGAAGCTTTCTTT	CASSLRIIRQLTEAFF
TRBV21-1	.	TRBJ2-7	.	TGTGCTAGCAGCAAATCATGGGGGGGGTGCGAGCAGTACTTC	CASSKSWGGCEQYF
TRBV13	.	TRBJ1-6	.	TGTGCCAGCAGCCCCAGGGCGAATTCACCCCTCCACTTT	CASSPRANSPLHF
TRBV6-2/TRBV6-3	.	TRBJ1-1	.	TGTGCCAGCAGTCAACACGGGACCCTGAACACTGAAGCTTTCTTT	CASSQHGTLNTEAFF
TRBV18	.	TRBJ2-1	.	TGTGCCAGCTCACCACCGACAAACTCCTACAATGAGCAGTTCTTC	CASSPPTNSYNEQFF
TRBV23-1	.	TRBJ2-1	TRBD2	TGCGCCAGCAGTCAAGATGCTAGCGGCTCCTACAATGAGCAGTTCTTC	CASSQDASGSYNEQFF
TRBV15	.	TRBJ2-3	TRBD2	TGTGCCACCAGTCCGGGACTAGCGGGATACACAGATACGCAGTATTTT	CATSPGLAGYTDTQYF
TRBV24-1	.	TRBJ1-1	.	TGTGCCACCAGGGGGGGGAACACTGAAGCTTTCTTT	CATRGGNTEAFF
TRBV9	.	TRBJ1-1	.	TGTGCCAGCAGCGTCGAGGAGACTGAAGCTTTCTTT	CASSVEETEAFF